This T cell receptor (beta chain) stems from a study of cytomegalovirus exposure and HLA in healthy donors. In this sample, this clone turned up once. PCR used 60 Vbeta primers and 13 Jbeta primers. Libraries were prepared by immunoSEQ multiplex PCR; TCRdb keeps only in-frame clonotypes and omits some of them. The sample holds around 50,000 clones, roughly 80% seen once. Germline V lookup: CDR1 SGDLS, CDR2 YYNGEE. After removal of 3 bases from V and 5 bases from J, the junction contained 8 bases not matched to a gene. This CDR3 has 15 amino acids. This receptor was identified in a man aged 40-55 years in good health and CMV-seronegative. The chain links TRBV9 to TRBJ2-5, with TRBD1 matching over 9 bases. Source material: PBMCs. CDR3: CASSALLGQGETQYF. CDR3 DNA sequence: TGTGCCAGCAGCGCCCTACTTGGACAGGGGGAGACCCAGTACTTC.